One and the same sample provided the 31 T cell receptor beta chains below, sequenced in a study of cytomegalovirus exposure and HLA in healthy donors. TCRdb's table, derived via immunoSEQ multiplex PCR, lists solely in-frame clones and lacks some. The table shows 200,000 to 250,000 clones, with roughly 87% occurring only once. Sequences were obtained from PBMCs. These receptors all come from a man aged 18 to 29 in good health and CMV-seropositive.

The chain is built from TRBV7-9 and TRBJ1-3; D is undetermined. Trimming stripped 4 bases from V and 0 bases from J, with 16 bases between. The CDR3 length is 17 residues. Germline assignment: CDR1 SEHNR and CDR2 FQNEAQ (reference sequence). The DNA for the CDR3 is TGTGCCAGCAGCTCGCCGGGCCATAGCCGCTCTGGAAACACCATATATTTT. Amino acids: CASSSPGHSRSGNTIYF. The complete variable domain, with remaining parts taken from reference TRBV7-9 and TRBJ1-3, reads DTGVSQNPRHKITKRGQNVTFRCDPISEHNRLYWYRQTLGQGPEFLTYFQNEAQLEKSRLLSDRFSAERPKGSFSTLEIQRTEQGDSAMYLCASSSPGHSRSGNTIYFGEGSWLTVV.

For this clone: In the same sample, other DNA sequences code for this CDR3. This sequence joins TRBV7-9 and TRBJ2-7; D ambiguous. Germline V gene sequence: CDR1 SEHNR, CDR2 FQNEAQ (reference sequence). Trimming left V 6 bases short and J 3 bases short, with 9 bases between. The CDR3 is 12 residues long. CDR3 loop: CASSLGFYEQYF. In nucleotides, the CDR3 is TGTGCCAGCAGTCTCGGCTTCTACGAGCAGTACTTC.

The rearrangement links TRBV5-1 to TRBJ1-2; 12 nucleotides align to TRBD1. V lost 3 bases to trimming and J lost 2 bases; unmatched junction nucleotides: 2. Germline V CDR1 and CDR2: SGHRS, YFSETQ. This CDR3 has 15 amino acids. The CDR3 DNA is TGCGCCAGCAGCTGGGGACAGGGGGCAAACTATGGCTACACCTTC. This encodes CASSWGQGANYGYTF.

The chain joins TRBV5-4 to TRBJ1-1, with unresolved D. CDR3 length: 14 amino acids. Germline loops: CDR1 SGHNT, CDR2 YYREEE (reference sequence). Trimming took 0 bases from V and 0 from J, leaving 6 bases between them. The CDR3, as DNA: TGTGCCAGCAGCTTGGGACTTATGAACACTGAAGCTTTCTTT. Its translation: CASSLGLMNTEAFF.

The V call is TRBV7-6, the J call TRBJ2-6; 7 bases fit TRBD2. The CDR3 is 18 amino acids. Germline lookup yields CDR1 SGHVS and CDR2 FNYEAQ. The V segment lost 1 base and the J segment 0 bases; nucleotides outside the gene matches: 6. The CDR3 sequence: CASSLVASGYSGANVLTF. DNA of the CDR3: TGTGCCAGCAGCTTAGTAGCTAGCGGCTACTCTGGGGCCAACGTCCTGACTTTC.

The rearrangement links TRBV6-5 to TRBJ1-1, with D unresolved. The CDR3 has 14 amino acids. The germline gives CDR1 MNHEY, CDR2 SVGAGI. Between the trimmed V and J ends, which lost 2 bases and 4 bases, there was a span of 11 bases. The CDR3 DNA is TGTGCCAGCAGTTACACATCACCGGGCACTGAAGCTTTCTTT. Translation gives CASSYTSPGTEAFF.

Only a few counts were recorded for this clone. V gene TRBV27 combines with J gene TRBJ2-1, with TRBD2 as a possible D gene (5 bases). This CDR3 has 13 amino acids. Per germline, CDR1 MNHEY and CDR2 SMNVEV (reference sequence). V dropped 3 bases and J dropped 8 bases, with 11 bases sitting between them. The CDR3 DNA follows: TGTGCCAGCAGTTTGGGGAGCATCCATGAGCAGTTCTTC. Translation: CASSLGSIHEQFF.

The CDR3 bases are TGTGCCAGCAGCTTTACTCCCGCCGAGCAGTACTTC. It codes for CASSFTPAEQYF. The V call is TRBV7-2, the J call TRBJ2-7; D gene unclear. The CDR3 totals 12 residues. Germline assignment: CDR1 SGHTA and CDR2 FQGNSA. V was shortened by 3 bases and J by 6 bases, with 9 bases between the two germline ends.

The chain employs TRBV7-9 and TRBJ1-2; D uncertain. Trimming removed 2 bases at V and 3 bases at J, with 13 bases between. Germline loops: CDR1 SEHNR, CDR2 FQNEAQ (reference sequence). The CDR3 loop spans 15 amino acids. In DNA form, the CDR3 reads TGTGCCAGCAGCTTAATGGTGGGATGGGACTATGGCTACACCTTC. Its translation is CASSLMVGWDYGYTF.

This clone has only one observation. This chain joins TRBV19 and TRBJ2-5; possible D gene TRBD2, 6 bases. CDR1 LNHDA and CDR2 SQIVND come from the germline V gene (reference sequence). The CDR3 is 16 residues long. V gave up 1 base and J gave up 9 bases, with 21 bases separating them. The CDR3 loop is CASSIGGSGRFTAQYF. CDR3 sequence (DNA): TGTGCCAGTAGTATAGGGGGTAGCGGCCGGTTCACGGCCCAGTACTTC.

This clone turned up a few times. This specimen includes other DNA sequences encoding the same CDR3. V usage is TRBV28 and J usage is TRBJ1-2, with no clear D. The V end lost 2 bases, the J end lost 3 bases, and 4 bases lay between the germline ends. Germline V gene sequence: CDR1 MDHEN, CDR2 SYDVKM. CDR3 length: 12 residues. CDR3: CASSLGDYGYTF. DNA of the CDR3: TGTGCCAGCAGTTTAGGGGACTATGGCTACACCTTC.

The chain has TRBV6-5 and TRBJ1-4; D may be TRBD1 (5 bases). Trimming pared 6 bases from V and 2 bases from J, leaving 13 bases between. The CDR3 sequence is 15 residues long. The germline V gene has CDR1 MNHEY and CDR2 SVGAGI. CDR3 coding DNA: TGTGCCAGCAGCCTCGACAGCCATACTAATGAAAAACTGTTTTTT. The encoded protein is CASSLDSHTNEKLFF.

This clone came up once. This chain links TRBV2 with TRBJ1-5, with a weak D call TRBD1 (5 bases). V was shortened by 4 bases and J by 2 bases, with 9 bases between the two germline ends. Germline CDR1 SNHLY, CDR2 FYNNEI. CDR3 length: 14 residues. CDR3 region: CASSVRAGNQPQHF. In DNA, the CDR3 is TGTGCCAGCAGTGTCAGGGCTGGCAATCAGCCCCAGCATTTT. The full variable domain, with the rest looked up from reference TRBV2 and TRBJ1-5, is EPEVTQTPSHQVTQMGQEVILRCVPISNHLYFYWYRQILGQKVEFLVSFYNNEISEKSEIFDDQFSVERPDGSNFTLKIRSTKLEDSAMYFCASSVRAGNQPQHFGDGTRLSIL.

This chain links TRBV7-9 with TRBJ1-1, with D possibly TRBD1 on 5 matching bases. This CDR3 is 14 amino acids long. The germline CDR1 and CDR2 sequences are SEHNR and FQNEAQ (reference sequence). V lost 8 bases and J 0 bases, leaving 13 bases between the germline ends. The CDR3 DNA is TGTGCCAGCGGTGGGGACCCTTTGAACACTGAAGCTTTCTTT. Protein: CASGGDPLNTEAFF.

The chain recombines TRBV5-1 with TRBJ2-2; 8 bases align to TRBD1. V shed 4 bases, J shed 5 bases, and the junction held 7 bases outside the gene matches. CDR1 and CDR2 from the germline V gene are SGHRS and YFSETQ. The CDR3 consists of 15 residues. The DNA of the CDR3 is TGCGCCAGCAGCACCGGACAGGGTACAACCGGGGAGCTGTTTTTT. Amino acids: CASSTGQGTTGELFF.

This chain joins TRBV7-3 and TRBJ2-3, with 12 bases fitting TRBD2. V lost 4 bases, J lost 6 bases, and 14 bases stayed unmatched. The germline CDR1 and CDR2 sequences are SGHTA and FQGTGA. The CDR3 covers 18 residues. The CDR3 sequence: CASSSRPLAGGPGDTQYF. DNA for the CDR3: TGTGCCAGCAGCTCCCGTCCGCTAGCGGGAGGGCCTGGGGATACGCAGTATTTT.

The chain employs TRBV28 and TRBJ1-2, with D hard to call. The CDR3 is made up of 13 amino acids. In germline, CDR1 is MDHEN, CDR2 SYDVKM. V was pared by 6 bases and J by 3 bases, with 11 bases between. In DNA, the CDR3 is TGTGCCAGCAGCCCCAAGGTGGACTATGGCTACACCTTC. Its protein is CASSPKVDYGYTF.

CDR3 in amino acids: CASSPGPDSHEQYF. In DNA, the CDR3 is TGCGCCAGCAGCCCAGGTCCGGACAGCCACGAGCAGTACTTC. V usage is TRBV5-1 and J usage is TRBJ2-7; a possible D gene is TRBD1 (6 bases). V lost 4 bases to trimming and J lost 5 bases, with 16 bases between them. Germline-derived CDR1 and CDR2 are SGHRS and YFSETQ. The CDR3 contains 14 residues.

This clone was observed once. The rearrangement uses TRBV2 and TRBJ2-6; D not resolved. The CDR3 has 16 residues. CDR1 is SNHLY and CDR2 is FYNNEI in the germline V gene. The V end was cut by 4 bases, the J end by 0 bases, with 10 bases between. In DNA form, the CDR3 reads TGTGCCAGCAGTGCTCTTTTTGACTCTGGGGCCAACGTCCTGACTTTC. It specifies CASSALFDSGANVLTF.

The chain couples TRBV27 to TRBJ1-2; D possibly corresponds to TRBD1 (6 bases). V was clipped by 0 bases and J by 7 bases, with 15 bases between them. This CDR3 comprises 15 residues. CDR1 is MNHEY, CDR2 SMNVEV, per germline (reference sequence). CDR3 coding DNA: TGTGCCAGCAGTTTATCCGGGGGCGAATACCCTGGCTACACCTTC. This encodes CASSLSGGEYPGYTF.

This chain joins TRBV4-3 and TRBJ2-1, with 9 bases that match TRBD2. The CDR3 length is 16 residues. Unmatched junction bases numbered 4, after V lost 4 bases and J lost 0 bases. The V gene's germline CDR1 is LGHNA and CDR2 YSLEER. CDR3 DNA: TGCGCCAGCAGCCCCGGACTAGCGAACTCCTACAATGAGCAGTTCTTC. Protein: CASSPGLANSYNEQFF.

The J gene is TRBJ2-7, the V gene TRBV20-1; D call uncertain. Per germline, CDR1 DFQATT and CDR2 SNEGSKA (reference sequence). The CDR3 has 11 amino acids. V dropped 7 bases and J dropped 2 bases, with 9 bases sitting between them. CDR3 sequence: CSVRQAYEQYF. CDR3 nucleotide sequence: TGCAGTGTCCGGCAGGCCTACGAGCAGTACTTC.

Comments on this clone: This same CDR3 is encoded by further DNA sequences in the sample. The chain recombines TRBV11-2 with TRBJ1-1; D unclear. V was shortened by 5 bases and J by 1 base, with 8 bases between the two germline ends. This CDR3 has 13 residues. Germline lookup yields CDR1 SGHAT and CDR2 FQNNGV. CDR3 DNA: TGTGCCAGCAGCCTTGGACGGAACACTGAAGCTTTCTTT. This translates into CASSLGRNTEAFF.

The V gene is TRBV7-6, the J gene TRBJ2-4; D might be TRBD1 (6 bases). The germline V gene has CDR1 SGHVS and CDR2 FNYEAQ. Trimming shortened V by 4 bases and J by 3 bases, and 7 bases separated the two germline ends. This CDR3 contains 13 residues. The CDR3 spells CASSSDSKNIQYF. CDR3 DNA sequence: TGTGCCAGCAGCTCGGACAGCAAAAACATTCAGTACTTC.

CDR3: CASSLALDLTYEQYF. The CDR3 nucleotides read TGTGCCAGCAGCTTGGCCCTGGACTTAACCTACGAGCAGTACTTC. V usage is TRBV5-6 and J usage is TRBJ2-7; D might be TRBD2 (5 bases). The CDR3 has 15 amino acids. Trimming took 0 bases from V and 2 from J, leaving 12 bases between them. Germline V gene data show CDR1 as SGHDT and CDR2 as YYEEEE.

The chain is built from TRBV28 and TRBJ1-1; TRBD1 agrees at 7 bases. The CDR3 spans 14 residues. In germline, CDR1 is MDHEN, CDR2 SYDVKM. With 2 bases clipped from V and 2 bases from J, the junction kept 2 bases outside the gene matches. The CDR3 reads CASSLGTANTEAFF. CDR3 DNA: TGTGCCAGCAGTTTAGGGACAGCAAACACTGAAGCTTTCTTT.

The chain joins TRBV30 to TRBJ2-4; D might be TRBD2 (7 bases). The CDR3 has 13 residues. The germline CDR1 and CDR2 sequences are GTSNPN and SVGIG (reference sequence). The chain's CDR3 is CAGEGEAKNIQYF. The DNA for the CDR3 is TGTGCGGGGGAGGGGGAGGCCAAAAACATTCAGTACTTC.

This rearrangement joins TRBV28 to TRBJ2-1; either TRBD1 or TRBD2 may fit D (5 bases each). CDR3 size: 23 residues. The ends were cut back, 5 bases at V and 5 bases at J, with 40 bases in the middle. The germline gives CDR1 MDHEN, CDR2 SYDVKM. The CDR3 protein is CASSPLFLAGESLGGVGHNEQFF. The DNA for the CDR3 is TGTGCCAGCAGTCCCCTCTTCTTGGCGGGCGAGTCACTAGGTGGTGTGGGGCACAATGAGCAGTTCTTC.

The chain couples TRBV7-8 to TRBJ2-3, with 12 bases identical to TRBD1. V was pared by 4 bases and J by 4 bases, with 6 bases of the junction left unmatched. In germline, CDR1 is SGHVS, CDR2 FQNEAQ. The CDR3 sequence is 16 residues long. The CDR3 here is CASSSMGQGASDTQYF. In DNA form, the CDR3 reads TGTGCCAGCAGCTCGATGGGACAGGGGGCCTCAGATACGCAGTATTTT.

V gene TRBV9 combines with J gene TRBJ2-7; D is perhaps TRBD1 or TRBD2 (6 bases each). V lost 0 bases, J lost 6 bases, and 10 bases lay in between. CDR3 length equals 13 residues. Germline V gene sequence: CDR1 SGDLS, CDR2 YYNGEE. The DNA for the CDR3 is TGTGCCAGCAGCGTAGGTGGAGGGGGCGAGCAGTACTTC. Amino acids: CASSVGGGGEQYF. Combining the CDR3 with reference TRBV9 and TRBJ2-7 gives the whole variable domain DSGVTQTPKHLITATGQRVTLRCSPRSGDLSVYWYQQSLDQGLQFLIQYYNGEERAKGNILERFSAQQFPDLHSELNLSSLELGDSALYFCASSVGGGGEQYFGPGTRLTVT.

V usage is TRBV10-3 and J usage is TRBJ1-2, with D perhaps TRBD1 (5 bases). Germline CDR1 and CDR2: ENHRY and SYGVKD. Trimming shortened V by 4 bases and J by 5 bases, and 11 bases separated the two germline ends. This CDR3 region has 13 residues. The CDR3 sequence: CAISGVREYGYTF. The CDR3 DNA reads TGTGCCATCAGTGGAGTCAGGGAGTATGGCTACACCTTC.